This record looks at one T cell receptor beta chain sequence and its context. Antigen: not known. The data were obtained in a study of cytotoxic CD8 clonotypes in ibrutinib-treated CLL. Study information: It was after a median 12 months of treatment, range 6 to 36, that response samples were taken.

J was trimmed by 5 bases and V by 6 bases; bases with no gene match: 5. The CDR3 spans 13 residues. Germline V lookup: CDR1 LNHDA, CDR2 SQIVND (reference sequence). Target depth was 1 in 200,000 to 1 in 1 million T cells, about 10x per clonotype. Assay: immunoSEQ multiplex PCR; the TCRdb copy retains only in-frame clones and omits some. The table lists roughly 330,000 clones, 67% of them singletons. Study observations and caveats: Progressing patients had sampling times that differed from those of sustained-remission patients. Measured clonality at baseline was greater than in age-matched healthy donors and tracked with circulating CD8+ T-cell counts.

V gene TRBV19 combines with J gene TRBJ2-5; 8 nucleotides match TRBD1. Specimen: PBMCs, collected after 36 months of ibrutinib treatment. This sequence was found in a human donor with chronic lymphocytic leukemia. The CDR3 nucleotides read TGTGCCAGTAGGGGACAGGTCGGTGAGACCCAGTACTTC. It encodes CASRGQVGETQYF.